A selection of T cell receptor beta chains follows, all from one sample in a study of blood T cells in healthy people across ages. MiXCR, applied by TCRdb to the 5' RACE reads, yields one record per CDR3 protein. The sample yields about 780,000 distinct CDR3 sequences, under 80% seen once. The sequencing sample was made of blood. Every receptor here comes from a man younger than 45 in good health. CDR3s include the opening cysteine and the closing phenylalanine or tryptophan. Fields, in order: V gene, clone size, D gene, J gene, CDR3 DNA, CDR3 protein. D genes are given only for firm matches. Clone size is shown for a subset of rows, as once, few, many or a class of expanded clone.

v_call: TRBV29-1
clone_size: .
d_call: .
j_call: TRBJ2-7
cdr3_nt: TGCAGCGTTGAAGCCTTAGAAGTGGGTTACTACGAGCAGTACTTC
cdr3_aa: CSVEALEVGYYEQYF

v_call: TRBV10-3
clone_size: once
d_call: TRBD1
j_call: TRBJ1-5
cdr3_nt: TGTGCCATCAGTGATTATCTGACAGGGGCCAATCAGCCCCAGCATTTT
cdr3_aa: CAISDYLTGANQPQHF

v_call: TRBV25-1
clone_size: few
d_call: .
j_call: TRBJ2-1
cdr3_nt: TGTGCCAGCAGTGAATCACCAACACCCTACAATGAGCAGTTCTTC
cdr3_aa: CASSESPTPYNEQFF

v_call: TRBV4-3
clone_size: .
d_call: .
j_call: TRBJ2-1
cdr3_nt: TGCGCCAGCAGCCAAGGTGGGGGAGTAAACAATGAGCAGTTCTTC
cdr3_aa: CASSQGGGVNNEQFF

v_call: TRBV20-1
clone_size: few
d_call: TRBD1
j_call: TRBJ2-7
cdr3_nt: TGCAGTGCTAGTAGGACAGGGGCTGGCGAGCAGTACTTC
cdr3_aa: CSASRTGAGEQYF

v_call: TRBV10-3
clone_size: .
d_call: TRBD2
j_call: TRBJ2-1
cdr3_nt: TGTGCCATCAGTGACATTAGCGGGGTCAATGAGCAGTTCTTC
cdr3_aa: CAISDISGVNEQFF

v_call: TRBV6-2/TRBV6-3
clone_size: few
d_call: TRBD1
j_call: TRBJ2-1
cdr3_nt: TGTGCCAGCATGAGGACAGGGGTCGATGAGCAGTTCTTC
cdr3_aa: CASMRTGVDEQFF

v_call: TRBV7-2
clone_size: .
d_call: TRBD2
j_call: TRBJ2-7
cdr3_nt: TGTGCCAGCAGCCGGAGTCTAGCGGTGAGCTCCTACGAGCAGTACTTC
cdr3_aa: CASSRSLAVSSYEQYF

v_call: TRBV5-5
clone_size: .
d_call: .
j_call: TRBJ2-1
cdr3_nt: TGTGCCAGCAGCTTGGCTCTAAGTAGAGATGAGCAGTTCTTC
cdr3_aa: CASSLALSRDEQFF

v_call: TRBV6-1
clone_size: .
d_call: .
j_call: TRBJ2-1
cdr3_nt: TGTGCCAGCGCCGACACGAGCTCCTACAATGAGCAGTTCTTC
cdr3_aa: CASADTSSYNEQFF

v_call: TRBV14
clone_size: few
d_call: .
j_call: TRBJ2-1
cdr3_nt: TGTGCCAGCAGCTCAACAGGGATAGAGCAGTTCTTC
cdr3_aa: CASSSTGIEQFF

v_call: TRBV6-2/TRBV6-3
clone_size: .
d_call: TRBD1
j_call: TRBJ2-1
cdr3_nt: TGTGCCAGCAAGAGCGGGACAGGGGTAAACAATGAGCAGTTCTTC
cdr3_aa: CASKSGTGVNNEQFF

v_call: TRBV3-1
clone_size: .
d_call: TRBD1
j_call: TRBJ2-5
cdr3_nt: TGTGCCAGCAGCCCGACAGGGCCAGAGACCCAGTACTTC
cdr3_aa: CASSPTGPETQYF

v_call: TRBV27
clone_size: many
d_call: .
j_call: TRBJ2-7
cdr3_nt: TGTGCCAGCAGGAGACAGGCTAGCTCCTACGAGCAGTACTTC
cdr3_aa: CASRRQASSYEQYF

v_call: TRBV12-3/TRBV12-4
clone_size: .
d_call: .
j_call: TRBJ2-3
cdr3_nt: TGTGCCAGCAGTTTAGCCTGGGATACGCAGTATTTT
cdr3_aa: CASSLAWDTQYF

v_call: TRBV2
clone_size: .
d_call: TRBD1
j_call: TRBJ1-2
cdr3_nt: TGTGCCAGCCCCCCCTTGACAGGGAAGGGTGGCTACACCTTC
cdr3_aa: CASPPLTGKGGYTF

v_call: TRBV28
clone_size: once
d_call: .
j_call: TRBJ2-7
cdr3_nt: TGTGCCAGCAGTTTTCACAGGGATATTTCCTACGAGCAGTACTTC
cdr3_aa: CASSFHRDISYEQYF